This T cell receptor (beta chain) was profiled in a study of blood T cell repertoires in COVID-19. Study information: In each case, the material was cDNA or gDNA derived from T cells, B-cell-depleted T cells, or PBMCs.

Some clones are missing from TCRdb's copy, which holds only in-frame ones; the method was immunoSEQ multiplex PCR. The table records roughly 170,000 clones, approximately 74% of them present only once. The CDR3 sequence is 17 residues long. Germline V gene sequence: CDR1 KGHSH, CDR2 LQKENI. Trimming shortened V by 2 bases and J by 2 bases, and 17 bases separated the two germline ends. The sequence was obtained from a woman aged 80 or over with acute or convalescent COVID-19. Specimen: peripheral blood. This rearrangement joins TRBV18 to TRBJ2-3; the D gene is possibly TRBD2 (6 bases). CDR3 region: CASSPRFGGKNTDTQYF. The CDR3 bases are TGTGCCAGCTCACCAAGATTCGGCGGGAAGAACACAGATACGCAGTATTTT.